This T cell receptor (beta chain) is from a study of CD8+CD57+ T cells in acquired aplastic anemia. On the study more broadly: When averaged, DNA from sorted CD4+ and CD8+ cells came to 3.2 ug. Notes on the study in general: Between patients and controls, 25 to 30 CD8+ CDR3 sequences were found in common.

At least ten counts were recorded for this clonotype. Antigen unknown. All patients picked for sequencing had shown, by flow cytometry, an expansion of CD8+CD57+ cells. All patients were therapy-naive when blood was sampled. Genomic DNA acted as the template from which TCR beta VDJ combination and CDR3 sequence profiling were carried out. MiXCR, run by TCRdb on the reads, gives a single entry per CDR3 protein. This table holds about 40,000 distinct CDR3 sequences, about 60% found once. The TCR sequence derives from a human donor with aplastic anemia. The sequencing input was sorted CD4+, CD8+, or CD8+CD57+ T cells (not recorded which) from PBMCs.

Written as DNA, the CDR3 is TGTGCCAGCAGTGAATTGGGGGGACACCAGCCCCAGCATTTT. This translates into CASSELGGHQPQHF. The genes are TRBV6-1 and TRBJ1-5, with TRBD1 as a possible D gene (6 bases). The V gene lost 2 bases and the J gene lost 7 bases, with 12 bases spanning the gap. The CDR3 is made up of 14 amino acids. Germline V gives CDR1 MNHNS, CDR2 SASEGT.